The 18 T cell receptor beta chains listed next were all sequenced from one sample in a study of blood T cell repertoires in COVID-19. TCRdb's table, derived via immunoSEQ multiplex PCR, lists solely in-frame clones and lacks some. The table lists nearly 80,000 clones, over 80% of them singletons. The sample consisted of peripheral blood. The source is a man aged 50 to 59 with acute or convalescent COVID-19.

This sequence joins TRBV19 and TRBJ2-2, with 9 bases that match TRBD2. This CDR3 spans 14 amino acids. Germline-derived CDR1 and CDR2 are LNHDA and SQIVND (reference sequence). The trim removed 6 bases at V and 6 bases at J, leaving 5 bases unmatched. As DNA, the CDR3 is TGTGCCAGTAGCATCGGGACTAGCCCCGGGGAGCTGTTTTTT. Translating gives CASSIGTSPGELFF.

Regarding this clone: The identical CDR3 is also encoded by other nucleotide sequences in the sample. This rearrangement joins TRBV18 to TRBJ2-6, with TRBD1 matching 9 bases. Germline loops: CDR1 KGHSH, CDR2 LQKENI. The CDR3 spans 18 residues. Trimming cost V 8 bases and J 0 bases; bases outside gene matches: 11. The CDR3 here is CASRSGTGRLSGANVLTF. Written as DNA, the CDR3 is TGTGCCAGCCGAAGCGGGACAGGGCGACTCTCTGGGGCCAACGTCCTGACTTTC. Together with reference TRBV18 and TRBJ2-6, the CDR3 gives the full variable domain: NAGVMQNPRHLVRRRGQEARLRCSPMKGHSHVYWYRQLPEEGLKFMVYLQKENIIDESGMPKERFSAEFPKEGPSILRIQQVVRGDSAAYFCASRSGTGRLSGANVLTFGAGSRLTVL.

The CDR3 reads CASSWGTSGYNEQFF. CDR3 DNA sequence: TGTGCCAGCAGCTGGGGGACTAGCGGCTACAATGAGCAGTTCTTC. The chain joins TRBV11-3 to TRBJ2-1; 11 bases are shared with TRBD2. The V gene's germline CDR1 is SGHNT and CDR2 YENEEA. The CDR3 runs 15 residues. V dropped 4 bases and J dropped 3; count of bases not matched to a gene: 2.

This rearrangement joins TRBV19 to TRBJ2-7; maybe TRBD2 (5 bases). The CDR3 is made up of 13 amino acids. Deletions cut 5 bases from V and 0 bases from J, with 8 bases between. From germline, CDR1 is LNHDA and CDR2 SQIVND (reference sequence). The CDR3 sequence is CASSVSASYEQYF. For the CDR3, the DNA is TGTGCCAGTAGTGTTAGCGCCTCCTACGAGCAGTACTTC.

There are a few counts of this clone. V is TRBV4-2 and J is TRBJ1-1; D is perhaps TRBD1 (5 bases). The CDR3 is 16 residues long. Between the trimmed V and J ends, which lost 0 bases and 1 base, there was a span of 12 bases. Germline CDR1 LGHNA, CDR2 YNFKEQ. CDR3 sequence (DNA): TGTGCCAGCAGCCAAGAGAGCGGGGCTGCGAACACTGAAGCTTTCTTT. It is translated as CASSQESGAANTEAFF.

This clone occurred once. The chain combines TRBV28 with TRBJ1-5; tentative D call: TRBD1 (6 bases). The CDR3 runs 14 residues. Germline V gene data show CDR1 as MDHEN and CDR2 as SYDVKM. V lost 3 bases, J lost 3 bases, and 9 bases lay in between. CDR3 loop: CASSFGTSNQPQHF. Here the CDR3 DNA reads TGTGCCAGCAGTTTCGGGACATCCAATCAGCCCCAGCATTTT.

The V call is TRBV12-5, the J call TRBJ2-5; D remains unclear. V lost 5 bases and J lost 5, with 15 bases in between. Germline V gene sequence: CDR1 LGHNT, CDR2 FRNRAP. This CDR3 is 14 amino acids long. CDR3 residues: CASGSSALGETQYF. CDR3 DNA sequence: TGTGCTAGTGGTAGCTCAGCCCTCGGGGAGACCCAGTACTTC. Supplemented by reference TRBV12-5 and TRBJ2-5, the full variable domain reads DARVTQTPRHKVTEMGQEVTMRCQPILGHNTVFWYRQTMMQGLELLAYFRNRAPLDDSGMPKDRFSAEMPDATLATLKIQPSEPRDSAVYFCASGSSALGETQYFGPGTRLLVL.

This clone was detected a few times. V gene TRBV29-1 combines with J gene TRBJ1-6; 8 bases line up with TRBD1. This CDR3 has 13 amino acids. V gave up 6 bases and J gave up 14 bases; unmatched junction bases: 12. Germline CDR1 reads SQVTM; CDR2 reads ANQGSEA. The CDR3 here is CSVIGQGTSTLHF. The CDR3 region has the DNA TGCAGCGTGATAGGACAGGGTACATCCACCCTCCACTTT.

The J gene is TRBJ2-7, the V gene TRBV6-1, with a possible D match to TRBD2 (6 bases). Deletions cut 1 base from V and 3 bases from J, with 13 bases between. The CDR3 is 15 residues long. Germline V gene data show CDR1 as MNHNS and CDR2 as SASEGT. The CDR3 spells CASSEVAGTFYEQYF. For the CDR3, the DNA is TGTGCCAGCAGTGAAGTAGCCGGGACTTTCTACGAGCAGTACTTC.

The V gene is TRBV4-1, the J gene TRBJ2-3, with TRBD1 matching 8 bases. The CDR3 consists of 14 residues. The germline V gene has CDR1 MGHRA and CDR2 YSYEKL. The trim removed 4 bases at V and 2 bases at J, leaving 2 bases unmatched. The CDR3 DNA follows: TGCGCCAGCAGCCGGGACAGGCACACAGATACGCAGTATTTT. It encodes CASSRDRHTDTQYF.

The V call is TRBV19, the J call TRBJ2-3; TRBD2 agrees at 7 bases. This CDR3 region has 16 residues. CDR1 and CDR2 (germline): LNHDA, SQIVND (reference sequence). V lost 8 bases, J lost 0 bases, and 11 bases stayed unmatched. CDR3 protein: CASRPWEGSSTDTQYF. CDR3 nucleotide sequence: TGTGCCAGTCGCCCCTGGGAGGGATCTAGCACAGATACGCAGTATTTT.

The chain joins TRBV15 to TRBJ1-5; D possibly corresponds to TRBD1 (5 bases). V was clipped by 8 bases and J by 10 bases, with 21 bases between them. The CDR3 is 14 residues long. Germline V gene sequence: CDR1 LNHNV, CDR2 YYDKDF (reference sequence). CDR3 protein: CATGPRTGGVPQHF. The CDR3 DNA is TGTGCCACCGGTCCTCGAACAGGAGGGGTACCCCAGCATTTT. Using reference TRBV15 and TRBJ1-5 for the parts outside the CDR3, the full variable domain is DAMVIQNPRYQVTQFGKPVTLSCSQTLNHNVMYWYQQKSSQAPKLLFHYYDKDFNNEADTPDNFQSRRPNTSFCFLDIRSPGLGDTAMYLCATGPRTGGVPQHFGDGTRLSIL.

The chain couples TRBV23-1 to TRBJ1-2; D is perhaps TRBD1 (6 bases). TRBV23-1 is placed among ORFs of uncertain function. Trimming left V 11 bases short and J 6 bases short, with 19 bases between. The CDR3 is 13 amino acids. CDR3: CAGTREGGNGYTF. The CDR3 DNA reads as TGCGCCGGGACCCGGGAAGGGGGAAATGGCTACACCTTC.

This clone was picked up one time. The chain recombines TRBV29-1 with TRBJ2-5; no reliable D call. Germline values: CDR1 SQVTM, CDR2 ANQGSEA. The CDR3 contains 13 residues. V lost 7 bases to trimming and J lost 2 bases, with 14 bases between them. This CDR3 reads CSARVTRQETQYF. CDR3 bases: TGCAGCGCCCGGGTCACCCGACAAGAGACCCAGTACTTC.

This rearrangement joins TRBV7-2 to TRBJ2-7; a possible D gene is TRBD1 (5 bases). This CDR3 is built from 15 residues. V was shortened by 1 base and J by 2 bases, with 12 bases between the two germline ends. The germline CDR1 and CDR2 sequences are SGHTA and FQGNSA. CDR3 residues: CASSLGWGPAYEQYF. The CDR3 DNA reads TGTGCCAGCAGCTTAGGATGGGGCCCCGCCTACGAGCAGTACTTC. Combining the CDR3 with reference TRBV7-2 and TRBJ2-7 gives the whole variable domain GAGVSQSPSNKVTEKGKDVELRCDPISGHTALYWYRQSLGQGLEFLIYFQGNSAPDKSGLPSDRFSAERTGGSVSTLTIQRTQQEDSAVYLCASSLGWGPAYEQYFGPGTRLTVT.

This clone was observed a single time. The chain combines TRBV9 with TRBJ2-7, with D perhaps matching TRBD2 (5 bases). The CDR3 covers 13 residues. Trimming shortened V by 0 bases and J by 7 bases, and 11 bases separated the two germline ends. The V gene's germline CDR1 is SGDLS and CDR2 YYNGEE. The CDR3 DNA is TGTGCCAGCAGCGTAGGAGCCCCGGGGGAGCAGTACTTC. Translated: CASSVGAPGEQYF.

This chain joins TRBV7-8 and TRBJ2-7; D possibly corresponds to TRBD1 (5 bases). Trimming removed 2 bases at V and 5 bases at J, with 7 bases between. Germline CDR1 SGHVS, CDR2 FQNEAQ. This CDR3 is 12 amino acids long. The CDR3: CASSLWGHEQYF. CDR3 bases: TGTGCCAGCAGCTTATGGGGCCACGAGCAGTACTTC.

The J gene is TRBJ2-1, the V gene TRBV5-1; no firm D call. This CDR3 has 13 residues. Germline loops: CDR1 SGHRS, CDR2 YFSETQ. Trimming took 0 bases from V and 7 from J, leaving 8 bases between them. This chain's CDR3 is CASSLANGNEQFF. For the CDR3, the DNA is TGCGCCAGCAGCTTGGCCAACGGGAATGAGCAGTTCTTC. Filled out from reference TRBV5-1 and TRBJ2-1, the complete variable domain reads KAGVTQTPRYLIKTRGQQVTLSCSPISGHRSVSWYQQTPGQGLQFLFEYFSETQRNKGNFPGRFSGRQFSNSRSEMNVSTLELGDSALYLCASSLANGNEQFFGPGTRLTVL.